A selection of T cell receptor beta chains follows, all from one sample in a study of shared clonotypes between healthy human individuals. Repertoires were generated with immunoSEQ multiplex PCR, while TCRdb's copy carries only in-frame clones and drops some. In the table there are about 1.5 million clones, 98% of which are singletons. Sequencing input: naive CD4+ T cells sorted from blood. The receptors were sampled from a man under 40 in good health. Both conserved end residues are part of each CDR3. The D gene is left open where the match is weak. Clone sizes are given selectively: once, few, many, or a class where the clone is expanded.

j_call v_call d_call clone_size cdr3_aa cdr3_nt
TRBJ2-2 TRBV9 . . CASSVASGPTGELFF TGTGCCAGCAGCGTAGCTTCGGGGCCCACCGGGGAGCTGTTTTTT
TRBJ1-1 TRBV5-6 TRBD1 . CASSLAGQTTNTEAFF TGTGCCAGCAGCTTGGCGGGACAGACTACGAACACTGAAGCTTTCTTT
TRBJ1-2 TRBV29-1 TRBD1 . CSVDGQGYGYTF TGCAGCGTCGACGGACAGGGCTATGGCTACACCTTC
TRBJ1-3 TRBV2 . . CASSSEGNTIYF TGTGCCAGCAGTAGCGAAGGAAACACCATATATTTT
TRBJ2-5 TRBV29-1 . . CSVALTETQYF TGCAGCGTTGCCCTTACAGAGACCCAGTACTTC
TRBJ2-1 TRBV5-1 . . CASRVRTPSFDEQFF TGCGCCAGCAGAGTTAGGACCCCATCCTTCGATGAGCAGTTCTTC
TRBJ1-1 TRBV19 . . CASSPEGNTEAFF TGTGCCAGTAGCCCAGAGGGGAACACTGAAGCTTTCTTT
TRBJ2-3 TRBV18 . . CASSPNLQAHTQYF TGTGCCAGCTCACCAAATTTACAGGCTCATACGCAGTATTTT
TRBJ2-1 TRBV28 . . CASSFTGTYNEQFF TGTGCCAGCAGTTTCACAGGGACCTACAATGAGCAGTTCTTC
TRBJ1-2 TRBV7-8 . . CASSQTSLNGYTF TGTGCCAGCAGCCAAACCTCGTTGAACGGCTACACCTTC
TRBJ1-3 TRBV5-1 . . CASSLGSGGLTGNTIYF TGCGCCAGCAGCTTGGGATCGGGGGGGCTCACTGGAAACACCATATATTTT
TRBJ1-2 TRBV19 . . CASRIPSRTGYTF TGTGCCAGTAGGATCCCGTCGAGGACTGGCTACACCTTC
TRBJ2-3 TRBV5-1 TRBD2 . CASRLAGGREDTQYF TGCGCCAGCCGACTAGCGGGAGGAAGGGAAGATACGCAGTATTTT
TRBJ2-5 TRBV27 . . CASSFQGRETQYF TGTGCCAGCAGTTTCCAGGGTAGAGAGACCCAGTACTTC
TRBJ2-3 TRBV30 . . CAWSTGGWDTQYF TGTGCCTGGAGTACCGGGGGATGGGATACGCAGTATTTT
TRBJ2-1 TRBV25-1 TRBD2 . CASQTSGRAGSYNEQFF TGTGCCAGCCAGACTAGCGGGAGGGCCGGATCCTACAATGAGCAGTTCTTC
TRBJ2-1 TRBV7-3 TRBD2 . CASSLSSGRAEQFF TGTGCCAGCAGCTTAAGTAGCGGGAGGGCTGAGCAGTTCTTC
TRBJ1-2 TRBV29-1 . . CSVERYGSLYGYTF TGCAGCGTTGAAAGATATGGGAGTCTCTATGGCTACACCTTC
TRBJ1-1 TRBV4-3 . . CASTRGTLKQNTEAFF TGCGCCAGCACTCGCGGGACACTCAAACAGAACACTGAAGCTTTCTTT
TRBJ2-2 TRBV2 . . CASSYLTGELFF TGTGCCAGCAGTTACCTTACCGGGGAGCTGTTTTTT
TRBJ1-2 TRBV4-1 TRBD1 . CASSQASGARDRGYDGYTF TGCGCCAGCAGCCAAGCATCCGGGGCCAGGGACAGGGGGTATGATGGCTACACCTTC
TRBJ2-7 TRBV14 TRBD1 . CASSQDTSGQGPYEQYF TGTGCCAGCAGCCAAGACACCTCGGGACAGGGGCCCTACGAGCAGTACTTC
TRBJ1-4 TRBV5-6 . once CASSLGQANEKLFF TGTGCCAGCAGCTTGGGGCAGGCTAATGAAAAACTGTTTTTT
TRBJ1-3 TRBV5-4 . . CASSLAGVSGNTIYF TGTGCCAGCAGCTTGGCCGGAGTCTCTGGAAACACCATATATTTT
TRBJ1-5 TRBV28 . . CASTWDTSNQPQHF TGTGCCAGCACCTGGGACACTAGCAATCAGCCCCAGCATTTT
TRBJ2-1 TRBV28 TRBD2 . CASSWPTSGKNEQFF TGTGCCAGCAGCTGGCCCACTAGCGGGAAAAATGAGCAGTTCTTC
TRBJ2-5 TRBV6-5 TRBD1 . CASSYSAGTGEETQYF TGTGCCAGCAGTTACTCGGCCGGGACAGGGGAGGAGACCCAGTACTTC
TRBJ2-5 TRBV5-1 . . CASSLGGSPGETQYF TGCGCCAGCAGCTTGGGGGGCAGTCCCGGAGAGACCCAGTACTTC